The sequence of this T cell receptor (beta chain) was determined in a study of cytomegalovirus exposure and HLA in healthy donors. Profiling relied on immunoSEQ multiplex PCR, and the TCRdb table lists in-frame clones only, not all of them. The profile shows over 200,000 clones, approximately 82% of them singletons. The junction had 6 bases not matched to a gene; V was cut back by 5 bases and J by 3 bases. CDR1 and CDR2 from the germline V gene are MNHEY and SVGAGI. The CDR3 is made up of 15 amino acids. The chain joins TRBV6-5 to TRBJ2-7; the match to TRBD2 covers 11 bases. This sequence originates from a woman younger than 30 in good health and CMV-seronegative. Sequenced: PBMCs. The CDR3 loop reads CASSKGLAEFYEQYF. The CDR3 region has the DNA TGTGCCAGCAGTAAGGGACTAGCGGAGTTCTACGAGCAGTACTTC.